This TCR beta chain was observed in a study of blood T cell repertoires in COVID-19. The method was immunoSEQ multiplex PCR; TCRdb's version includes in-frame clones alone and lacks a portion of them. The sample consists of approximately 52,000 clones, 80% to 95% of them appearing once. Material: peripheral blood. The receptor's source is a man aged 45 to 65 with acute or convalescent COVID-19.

CDR3 bases: TGTGCCAGCAGCTCAGACGGAGCCATCTACAATGAGCAGTTCTTC. This translates into CASSSDGAIYNEQFF. The V and J genes are TRBV5-8 and TRBJ2-1; D is uncertain. V was cut by 3 bases and J by 3 bases, with 13 bases left in between. CDR1 is SGHTS and CDR2 is YDEGEE in the germline V gene. This CDR3 has 15 amino acids.